The rows below give T cell receptor beta chains drawn from one sample of a study of blood T cell repertoires in COVID-19. TCRdb's copy holds only in-frame clones and misses some; the assay was immunoSEQ multiplex PCR. The data show 180,000 or so clones, with about 81% seen just once and over 9.5% held by the top ten. Sequencing input: peripheral blood. The receptors were gathered from a woman over 75 with COVID-19, enrolled during active disease. Each CDR3 is given without its conserved first and last residue. A D gene is named only where the DNA matches it firmly. A clone size is listed for some rows: how often the clone was seen (once, few, many), or a class if it is expanded.

V gene	J gene	D gene	CDR3 length	clone size	CDR3 protein
TRBV6-5	TRBJ1-1	TRBD1	11	.	ASSPYGQDEAF
TRBV7-9	TRBJ2-3	TRBD1	14	.	ASSLSRTGITDTQY
TRBV6-5	TRBJ2-5	TRBD2	13	.	ASSRTWGGGETQY
TRBV28	TRBJ1-5	.	15	.	ASSTRRRGGGNQPQH
TRBV10-3	TRBJ2-3	.	10	once	AISDGSDTQY
TRBV5-4	TRBJ2-1	.	12	.	ASSPERRATEQF
TRBV27	TRBJ1-2	.	10	few	ASSGTAGGYT
TRBV27	TRBJ1-2	.	12	.	ASSLRSGNYGYT
TRBV4-3	TRBJ2-7	.	15	.	ASSQEPRGGLVSEQY
TRBV5-4	TRBJ2-5	TRBD2	12	.	ASSQAGVGETQY
TRBV6-2/TRBV6-3	TRBJ1-2	.	12	once	ASSSQGLNYGYT
TRBV28	TRBJ2-1	.	13	.	ASSSVGGPGYEQF
TRBV7-9	TRBJ1-1	.	11	once	ASSHHGREKAF
TRBV7-8	TRBJ1-2	TRBD1	14	.	ASSNSLGTEPRGYT
TRBV5-6	TRBJ2-7	TRBD1	11	.	ASSGDSSYEQY
TRBV20-1	TRBJ2-5	.	9	.	SARFLETQY
TRBV10-3	TRBJ2-2	.	11	few	AISETSAGELF
TRBV4-2	TRBJ1-4	.	12	.	ASSQGTANEKLF
TRBV28	TRBJ1-1	.	11	.	ASNLLQNTEAF